Below are 11 T cell receptor beta chains sequenced from a single sample in a study of OX40 agonist ivuxolimab in advanced cancers. Profiled with immunoSEQ multiplex PCR; TCRdb holds only in-frame clones, not every one. The profile shows roughly 71,000 clones, 88% of them singletons. The specimen was CD4+ or CD8+ T cells sorted from blood, collected in a trial of the OX40 agonist ivuxolimab. Receptor source: an adult with an advanced solid tumor such as melanoma, head and neck, liver or kidney cancer.

The chain recombines TRBV7-9 with TRBJ2-3; either TRBD1 or TRBD2 may fit D (6 bases each). Germline V gene lookup returns CDR1 SEHNR and CDR2 FQNEAQ (reference sequence). Between the trimmed V and J ends, which lost 3 bases and 6 bases, there was a span of 16 bases. The CDR3 runs to 15 residues. CDR3 region: CASSFGLGGTDTQYF. As DNA, the CDR3 is TGTGCCAGCAGCTTTGGGCTAGGGGGGACGGATACGCAGTATTTT.

The chain joins TRBV6-5 to TRBJ2-7; possibly TRBD1 for D (6 bases). With 8 bases removed from V and 0 bases from J, the gap between germline ends came to 8 bases. The CDR3 extends over 12 amino acids. The germline gives CDR1 MNHEY, CDR2 SVGAGI. The CDR3 nucleotides are TGTGCCAGCGGACAGTTCTCCTACGAGCAGTACTTC. Its protein product is CASGQFSYEQYF.

V is TRBV7-9 and J is TRBJ2-2, with unresolved D. The ends were cut back, 5 bases at V and 6 bases at J, with 10 bases in the middle. The CDR3 spans 13 residues. From germline, CDR1 is SEHNR and CDR2 FQNEAQ (reference sequence). The CDR3 DNA is TGTGCCAGCAGCCTATCGGGTGCCGGGGAGCTGTTTTTT. The encoded protein is CASSLSGAGELFF.

This chain joins TRBV6-6 and TRBJ2-5; D is unresolved. The germline V gene has CDR1 MNHNY and CDR2 SVGAGI (reference sequence). Trimming took off 3 bases at V and 5 bases at J, with 16 bases between the two ends. This CDR3 region has 15 residues. The CDR3 protein is CASSYGRLTVETQYF. CDR3 nucleotides: TGTGCCAGCAGTTATGGGCGCCTTACGGTGGAGACCCAGTACTTC.

J is TRBJ2-3 and V is TRBV2; D is unresolved. This CDR3 comprises 13 residues. V gave up 7 bases and J gave up 6 bases, with 14 bases separating them. Germline V lookup: CDR1 SNHLY, CDR2 FYNNEI. The DNA of the CDR3 is TGTGCCAGCAATGGGCAGGTCCGGGATACGCAGTATTTT. It translates to CASNGQVRDTQYF. The whole variable domain, filled in from reference TRBV2 and TRBJ2-3, reads EPEVTQTPSHQVTQMGQEVILRCVPISNHLYFYWYRQILGQKVEFLVSFYNNEISEKSEIFDDQFSVERPDGSNFTLKIRSTKLEDSAMYFCASNGQVRDTQYFGPGTRLTVL.

The J gene is TRBJ2-5, the V gene TRBV9; a possible D gene is TRBD1 (5 bases). In germline, CDR1 is SGDLS, CDR2 YYNGEE. V shed 3 bases and J shed 2 bases, with 17 bases lying between them. The CDR3 has 16 amino acids. CDR3 protein: CASSAPRTHRQETQYF. CDR3 in DNA: TGTGCCAGCAGCGCACCCCGGACACATCGTCAAGAGACCCAGTACTTC.

The rearrangement uses TRBV10-3 and TRBJ2-1; 11 bases agree with TRBD2. CDR1 ENHRY and CDR2 SYGVKD come from the germline V gene. CDR3 length: 16 amino acids. V trimming: 2 bases; J trimming: 8 bases; junction bases outside the gene matches: 8. The CDR3 here is CAISESWNSGGDEQFF. The CDR3, as DNA: TGTGCCATCAGTGAGAGTTGGAATAGCGGGGGGGATGAGCAGTTCTTC.

This clone was seen a few times. The chain combines TRBV2 with TRBJ1-6, with D possibly TRBD1 on 5 matching bases. V was clipped by 3 bases and J by 8 bases, with 11 bases between them. Germline V gene lookup returns CDR1 SNHLY and CDR2 FYNNEI. The CDR3 spans 14 residues. Written as DNA, the CDR3 is TGTGCCAGCAGTGACGGGACCTTCGATTCACCCCTCCACTTT. It specifies CASSDGTFDSPLHF.

This chain links TRBV11-2 with TRBJ2-5, with unresolved D. V dropped 3 bases and J dropped 4 bases, with 12 bases sitting between them. Per germline, CDR1 SGHAT and CDR2 FQNNGV. This CDR3 has 14 residues. CDR3 residues: CASSFIRPTETQYF. CDR3 DNA: TGTGCCAGCAGCTTTATTCGACCTACAGAGACCCAGTACTTC.

About this clone itself: A read error may account for a junction end that differs from germline. The chain combines TRBV7-9 with TRBJ2-7, with 9 bases identical to TRBD1. Germline V CDR1 and CDR2: SEHNR, FQNEAQ (reference sequence). The length of the CDR3 is 12 residues. CDR3 nucleotides: TGTGCCAGCAGCTATTTAGGGGGACAGGGAAACTTC. It yields the protein CASSYLGGQGNF.

The chain joins TRBV7-2 to TRBJ1-1; D unresolved. Looked up from germline, CDR1 is SGHTA and CDR2 is FQGNSA. The CDR3 extends over 12 amino acids. The germline V and J ends were trimmed by 0 bases and 5 bases, with 4 bases remaining between them. Here the CDR3 reads CASSLAETEAFF. CDR3 bases: TGTGCCAGCAGCTTAGCTGAGACTGAAGCTTTCTTT.